What follows is one T cell receptor beta chain and its context. This clonotype has at least ten counts. Its antigen remains undetermined. No base quality values were provided; no much bigger clone lies one nucleotide off. The sample is drawn from a study of blood T cells in healthy people across ages (dated by TCRdb to about 2015). For the wider study: In model experiments, template switching captured about one uniquely barcoded TCR beta cDNA molecule for every two T cells. To track age-related changes in TCR beta repertoire diversity, the study relied on deep sequencing normalized with unique cDNA molecular identifiers. For two donors (one aged 18 to 29 and one aged 80 or older), the study analyzed two additional independent replicas of 1 million unique cDNA reads from the same blood draw. Donors were grouped into four age groups: young (average roughly 17 years), middle-aged (around 39), aged (about 60) and long-lived (roughly 80). To avoid experimental bias, donors of different ages were distributed randomly across sequencing lanes.

V lost 1 base and J lost 5 bases; the stretch between them is 13 bases long. For CDR1 and CDR2, the germline V gene lists MNHEY and SVGAGI. There are 15 amino acids in the CDR3, from cysteine to phenylalanine inclusive. The CDR3 DNA has 45 bases and is translated from base 1. Donors were 40 or so systemically healthy Caucasian individuals from Russia aged roughly 6 to 95 years. Each donor gave ten milliliters of peripheral blood, collected into EDTA-treated Vacutainer tubes. Ficoll-Paque density-gradient centrifugation was used to isolate PBMCs, with at least 6 million per sample. Trizol reagent was used to extract total RNA from PBMCs, with at least 6 micrograms per sample. The percentages of naive CD45RAhigh/CD27high T cells were determined by flow cytometry on a PBMC aliquot from every donor. General study outcomes and caveats: Estimates of total diversity based on one million sequenced T cells were considered lower bounds and underestimates. As age increased, observed TCR beta diversity per million T cells dropped in a roughly linear way, and a significant reduction was already evident by age about 40. Because the CMV infection status of the donors was unknown, age-related changes in expanded clonotypes may potentially have been confounded. Compared with the aged group, the long-lived group had more naive CD4+ T cells, fewer expanded clones and increased TCR diversity, a pattern suggesting age selection. A strong correlation was found between observed TCR beta diversity and the percentage of naive T cells measured by flow cytometry. Because profiling used bulk unsorted PBMCs, naive and antigen-experienced compartments could not be compared conclusively.

The library was obtained by 5' RACE. Data came from an Illumina HiSeq 2500. A second PCR of roughly 6 to 12 cycles was run with a J-beta primer mix and a sample-barcoded 5' primer. A unique molecular identifier was introduced onto each TCR beta cDNA molecule by a template-switch 5' adaptor carrying 12 random nucleotides. At least 3 million CDR3-containing paired-end reads were obtained from each sample. First-strand cDNA was synthesized from all RNA with the Mint cDNA synthesis kit, primed by a TRBC-specific oligonucleotide. Following uracil-DNA glycosylase treatment, all cDNA underwent a first 18-cycle PCR with the universal primers M1SS and BC2_uni_R. The paper's processing steps were these. Normalization of each sample was performed by random selection of 1 million high-quality reads, each carrying a distinct molecular identifier. Reads with shared molecular identifiers were discarded instead of being binned into consensus sequences. CDR3 identification, clonotype clustering and error correction used MiTCR with a Q25 quality threshold and the strictest error-elimination algorithm. A nonparametric unseen species model with Euler transformation was used to estimate lower-bound total TCR beta diversity. The public reads were reprocessed in TCRdb via fastp at Q25 and MiXCR, keeping in-frame beta chains. Each entry is one CDR3 protein sequence, shown with its most common DNA and genes. The V and J calls here are based on TCRdb, not the publication. The sample table shows 630,000 or so distinct CDR3 sequences, and less than 40% are seen once. Roughly 15% of the sample is held by the ten biggest clonotypes.

Material for sequencing was blood. The TCR was taken from a woman older than 75 in good health. Donor details come from another sample of the same person, matched by shared clones. Rearrangement joined TRBV6-5 to TRBJ2-3; matching of 8 bases hints at TRBD1 as the D gene. This receptor has the CDR3 CASSYYRGGRDTQYF. The nucleotides read TGTGCCAGCAGTTACTACAGGGGGGGGAGAGATACGCAGTATTTT.